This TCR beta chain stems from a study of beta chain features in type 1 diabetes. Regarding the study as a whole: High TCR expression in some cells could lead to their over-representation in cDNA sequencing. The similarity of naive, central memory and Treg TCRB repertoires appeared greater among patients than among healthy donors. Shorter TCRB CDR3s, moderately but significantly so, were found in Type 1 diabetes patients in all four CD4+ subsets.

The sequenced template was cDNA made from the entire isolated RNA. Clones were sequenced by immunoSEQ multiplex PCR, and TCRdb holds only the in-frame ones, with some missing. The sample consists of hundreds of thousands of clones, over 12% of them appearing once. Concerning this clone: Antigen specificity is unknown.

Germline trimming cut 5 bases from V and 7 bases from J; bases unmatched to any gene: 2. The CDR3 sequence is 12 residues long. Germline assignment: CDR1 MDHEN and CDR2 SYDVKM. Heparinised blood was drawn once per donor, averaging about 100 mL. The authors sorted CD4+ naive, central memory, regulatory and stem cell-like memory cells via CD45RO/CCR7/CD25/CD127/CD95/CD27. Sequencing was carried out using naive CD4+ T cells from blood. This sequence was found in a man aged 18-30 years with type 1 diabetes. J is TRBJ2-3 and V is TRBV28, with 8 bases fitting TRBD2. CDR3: CASSRLAYTQYF. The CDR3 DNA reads TGTGCCAGCAGTCGACTAGCGTATACGCAGTATTTT.